This TCR beta chain was sequenced for a study of vaccination and CD4 T cells after COVID-19. Concerning this clonotype: Its antigen is as yet unknown.

Sequencing of the DNA from cultured CD4+ T cells was carried out with the Oncomine TCR Beta short-read assay. TCRdb reanalysed the PCR reads using MiXCR and keeps one entry per CDR3 protein. Found here are about 14,000 distinct CDR3 sequences, over 20% of them singletons; the top ten hold nearly 15%. The treatment was: approximately 10-day PBMC culture with coronavirus spike peptide pools or control peptides (ViraFEST assay). Germline V CDR1 and CDR2: MGHRA, YSYEKL. This CDR3 has 17 amino acids. The junction had 14 bases not matched to a gene; V was cut back by 0 bases and J by 9 bases. V usage is TRBV4-1 and J usage is TRBJ1-5, with 7 bases lining up with TRBD1. The material sequenced was cultured CD4+ T cells from blood. This clonotype was obtained from a human donor with COVID-19. The CDR3 loop is CASSQDPQGGGMMPQHF. The CDR3 bases are TGCGCCAGCAGCCAAGATCCCCAGGGGGGCGGGATGATGCCCCAGCATTTT.